One TCR beta chain is described in this entry. Its antigen has not been determined. Base qualities were left out, and no much larger clone turns up one base away. This beta chain is an off-target read within a library intended for alpha chains, so its frequency means little. This record comes from a study of spatial heterogeneity in lung cancer (dated by TCRdb to between 2019 and 2020). Describing the broader study: Beta-chain transcripts were consistently detected in greater numbers than alpha-chain transcripts, which likely reflects a higher abundance of beta-chain transcripts. In tumor regions, TCR transcript counts showed a strong correlation with a T cell transcriptional module score derived from matched bulk RNA-seq. In the raw uncorrected reads, each unique combination of TCR and UMI appeared more than ten times on average. At surgery, both alpha and beta chains were TCR-sequenced in about 200 tumor regions, roughly 64 matched nontumor lung samples and some 56 PBMC samples. TCR repertoire features were related to nonsynonymous mutation counts determined by whole-exome sequencing of tumor tissue. The study quantitatively compared TCR alpha and beta repertoires across multiple tumor regions, matched nontumor lung and blood in non-small cell lung cancer.

Library preparation employed 5' RACE. Sequencing was performed on a NextSeq 500. To allow correction of PCR and sequencing errors, the TCR library protocol tagged every TCR cDNA molecule with a unique molecular identifier. In the original analysis: TCR identification, UMI-based error correction and CDR3 extraction were performed with Decombinator tools. TCRs above a frequency of 2 per 1,000, corresponding to the top 1% of the tumor frequency distribution, were defined as expanded. Expanded tumor TCRs statistically deemed absent (corrected P<0.05) from at least one tumor region were classed as regional, and all other expanded tumor TCRs were classed as ubiquitous. Renyi diversity was calculated using the R vegan package after each repertoire was subsampled 100 times to 5,000 TCRs. CDR3 similarity networks were constructed using string-kernel similarity of amino acid triplets, with links drawn between CDR3s whose pairwise similarity was above 0.82. TCRdb's own reprocessing of the public reads used fastp at Q25 and MiXCR and kept productive beta chains. Here each entry gathers all rows of one CDR3 protein and keeps the most common genes and DNA. TCRdb's processing, not the study's, gives the V and J calls here. The sample contains some 200 distinct CDR3 sequences, 28% of them found a single time. Around 30% of the sample comes from the top ten.

The CDR3 holds 15 amino acids from the cysteine to the phenylalanine. CDR3 DNA is the only sequence kept; it has 45 bases, read in frame from the first base. V is cut back by 3 bases and J by 12 bases, with 11 bases in the junction unmatched. CDR1 SGHDT and CDR2 YYEEEE were looked up in the germline V gene. General conclusions and limits of the study: Additional single-cell paired TCR alpha and beta sequencing was considered necessary to confirm, at a functional level, the hypothesis that regional TCRs recognize regional mutations. Estimated TCR-seq coverage of tumor T cells was only about 7.2% for alpha chains and approximately 14% for beta chains. Counts of ubiquitous and regional expanded TCRs were found to correlate with counts of ubiquitous and regional nonsynonymous mutations, respectively. The tumor nonsynonymous mutation count correlated with the number of expanded alpha and beta TCRs within the tumor.

In the paper's terms, the time point label means: sample taken at primary tumor resection. Donors were about 70 patients with early-stage, untreated non-small cell lung cancer from the lung TRACERx cohort. TCR sequencing used whole RNA extracted from tumor and nontumor lung tissue, or from cryopreserved PBMC samples, without cell sorting. Patients were selected for TCR sequencing only if sufficient RNA was available from at least two tumor regions. Before selection, tumor and adjacent nontumor lung specimens were reviewed by a lung pathologist. This chain joins TRBV5-6 to TRBJ2-2, with 10 bases matching TRBD1. The clonotype was recovered from a male donor with early-stage non-small cell lung cancer. This specimen was lung tumor tissue, taken at surgery. The nucleotides read TGTGCCAGCAGCTCTTGGGACAGGGGCAAAGGGCAGCTGTTTTTT. Its amino acids are CASSSWDRGKGQLFF.